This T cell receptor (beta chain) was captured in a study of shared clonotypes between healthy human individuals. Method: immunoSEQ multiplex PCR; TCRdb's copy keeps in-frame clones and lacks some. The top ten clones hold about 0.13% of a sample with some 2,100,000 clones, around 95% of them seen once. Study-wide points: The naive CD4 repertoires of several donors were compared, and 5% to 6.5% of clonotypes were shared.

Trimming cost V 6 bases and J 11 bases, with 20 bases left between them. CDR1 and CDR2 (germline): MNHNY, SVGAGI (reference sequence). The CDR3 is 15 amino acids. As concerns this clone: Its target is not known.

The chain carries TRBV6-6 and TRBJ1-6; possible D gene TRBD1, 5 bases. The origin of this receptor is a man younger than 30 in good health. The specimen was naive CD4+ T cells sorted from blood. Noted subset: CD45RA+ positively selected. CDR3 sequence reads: CASSPGLRGPTPLHF. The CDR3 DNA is TGTGCCAGCAGCCCCGGACTTAGGGGCCCGACACCCCTCCACTTT.